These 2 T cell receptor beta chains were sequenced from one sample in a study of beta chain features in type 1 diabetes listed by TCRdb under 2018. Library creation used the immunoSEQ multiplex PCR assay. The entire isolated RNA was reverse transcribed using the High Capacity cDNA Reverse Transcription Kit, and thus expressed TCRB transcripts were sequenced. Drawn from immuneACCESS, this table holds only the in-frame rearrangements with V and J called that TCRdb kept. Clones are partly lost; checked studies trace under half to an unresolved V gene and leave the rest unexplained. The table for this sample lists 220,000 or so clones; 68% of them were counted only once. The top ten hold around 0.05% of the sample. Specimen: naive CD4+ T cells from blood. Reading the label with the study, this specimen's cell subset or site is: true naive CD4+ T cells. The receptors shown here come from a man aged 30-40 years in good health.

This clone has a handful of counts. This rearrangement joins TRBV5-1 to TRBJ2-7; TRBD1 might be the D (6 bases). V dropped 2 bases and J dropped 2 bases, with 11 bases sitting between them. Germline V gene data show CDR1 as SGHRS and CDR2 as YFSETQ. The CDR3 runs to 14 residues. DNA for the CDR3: TGCGCCAGCAGCTTACCGGGACATACCTACGAGCAGTACTTC. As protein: CASSLPGHTYEQYF.

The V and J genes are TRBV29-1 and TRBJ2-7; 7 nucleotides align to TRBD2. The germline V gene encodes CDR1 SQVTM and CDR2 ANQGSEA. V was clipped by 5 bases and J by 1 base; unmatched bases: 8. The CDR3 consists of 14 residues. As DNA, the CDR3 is TGCAGCGTTTCTGGCGGGAGCCCTTCCTACGAGCAGTACTTC. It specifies CSVSGGSPSYEQYF.